This T cell receptor (beta chain) emerged from a study of shared clonotypes between healthy human individuals. Trimming at V came to 5 bases and at J to 5 bases, leaving 5 bases not matched to a gene. Germline V gene sequence: CDR1 MNHNS, CDR2 SASEGT. The CDR3 length is 13 residues. This clone was detected a few times. The table came from immunoSEQ multiplex PCR; TCRdb's copy has only in-frame clones and leaves some out. The data hold 2 million to 2.5 million clones, with over 85% observed a single time. The gene calls are TRBV6-1 and TRBJ1-1; 7 bases align to TRBD1. Sequenced sample: naive CD4+ T cells from PBMCs. This sample's subset: CD45RA+ positively selected. The TCR sequence derives from a man between 18 and 35 years old in good health. Some clones in this sample may be carry-over from other donors' samples. This chain's CDR3 is CASSRTGQTEAFF. The CDR3 DNA is TGTGCCAGCAGTAGGACAGGCCAGACTGAAGCTTTCTTT.